The 19 T cell receptor beta chains in this list originate from one sample, sequenced in a study of blood T cells in healthy people across ages. A second 7 to 11 cycle PCR used barcoded and J-beta primers. TCRdb itself ran the 5' RACE reads through MiXCR, one entry per CDR3 protein. This table holds 780,000 or so distinct CDR3 sequences, just over 55% found once. Sequenced sample: blood. These receptors were collected from a man aged 35 to 55 in good health.

The V call is TRBV20-1, the J call TRBJ2-5; tentatively, D is TRBD1 (6 bases). The end of the DNA is better explained by TRBJ2-7, so the J call may be wrong. Germline CDR1 reads DFQATT; CDR2 reads SNEGSKA (reference sequence). The CDR3 is made up of 13 amino acids. In DNA form, the CDR3 reads TGCAGTGCAGGGGGTTTCGGGTACCACGAGCAGTACTTC. Translated, it gives CSAGGFGYHEQYF.

The rearrangement uses TRBV3-1 and TRBJ1-2, with D unclear. The CDR3 has 11 residues. Germline V gene data show CDR1 as LGHDT and CDR2 as YNNKEL (reference sequence). Trimming pared 1 base from V and 8 bases from J, leaving 5 bases between. CDR3 in DNA: TGTGCCAGCAGCCAAGCGTGGGGCTACACCTTC. It translates to CASSQAWGYTF. The full variable domain, with the rest looked up from reference TRBV3-1 and TRBJ1-2, is DTAVSQTPKYLVTQMGNDKSIKCEQNLGHDTMYWYKQDSKKFLKIMFSYNNKELIINETVPNRFSPKSPDKAHLNLHINSLELGDSAVYFCASSQAWGYTFGSGTRLTVV.

This chain joins TRBV28 and TRBJ2-1; 8 bases match TRBD1. Germline V lookup: CDR1 MDHEN, CDR2 SYDVKM. CDR3 size: 14 residues. J lost 5 bases, V lost 5 bases, and 5 bases had no gene match. The CDR3 DNA is TGTGCCAGCAGTGGGTCGGACAGGGACAATGAGCAGTTCTTC. Protein product: CASSGSDRDNEQFF. The full variable domain, its missing parts supplied by reference TRBV28 and TRBJ2-1, is DVKVTQSSRYLVKRTGEKVFLECVQDMDHENMFWYRQDPGLGLRLIYFSYDVKMKEKGDIPEGYSVSREKKERFSLILESASTNQTSMYLCASSGSDRDNEQFFGPGTRLTVL.

The rearrangement links TRBV29-1 to TRBJ1-1, with D tentatively TRBD1 (6 bases). V lost 4 bases to trimming and J lost 7 bases, with 13 bases between them. The CDR3 spans 12 residues. Germline V gene data show CDR1 as SQVTM and CDR2 as ANQGSEA. CDR3 bases: TGCAGCGTTGGGGGGAACAGGGTTGAAGCTTTCTTT. Translating it yields CSVGGNRVEAFF.

The chain recombines TRBV6-5 with TRBJ2-3, with TRBD2 matching 7 bases. V lost 4 bases, J lost 6 bases, and 7 bases stayed unmatched. CDR3 size: 14 residues. Germline V lookup: CDR1 MNHEY, CDR2 SVGAGI. In DNA form, the CDR3 reads TGTGCCAGCAGTTCCCTCATTAGCGGGGATACGCAGTATTTT. Its protein is CASSSLISGDTQYF.

This chain links TRBV23-1 with TRBJ2-4, with D perhaps TRBD1 or TRBD2 (5 bases each). TRBJ2-7 matches the DNA end more closely, so the J call is doubtful. TRBV23-1 is given ORF status, its function remaining uncertain. This CDR3 contains 14 residues. The CDR3 DNA follows: TGCGCCAGCAGTCAATGTCCGGGGACCGTCGAGCAGTACTTC. It specifies CASSQCPGTVEQYF.

This chain links TRBV11-2 with TRBJ2-2; no firm D call. The CDR3 consists of 14 residues. V lost 5 bases and J 7 bases, leaving 14 bases between the germline ends. Germline CDR1 SGHAT, CDR2 FQNNGV. The CDR3 DNA sequence: TGTGCCAGCAGCGCGCAAAGGGTAGACGGGGAGCTGTTTTTT. Its protein product is CASSAQRVDGELFF.

J is TRBJ2-1 and V is TRBV3-1; possible D gene TRBD1, 6 bases. CDR1 is LGHDT and CDR2 is YNNKEL in the germline V gene (reference sequence). The CDR3 runs 16 residues. Between the trimmed V and J ends, which lost 3 bases and 4 bases, there was a span of 16 bases. Here the CDR3 reads CASSHLTGYAYNEQFF. The CDR3 DNA follows: TGTGCCAGCAGCCACCTAACAGGGTACGCGTACAATGAGCAGTTCTTC.

This clonotype came up once. The J gene is TRBJ2-7, the V gene TRBV20-1; 7 positions agree with TRBD1. The CDR3 is 15 amino acids. CDR1 is DFQATT, CDR2 SNEGSKA, per germline (reference sequence). Unmatched junction bases numbered 9, after V lost 1 base and J lost 3 bases. CDR3 in DNA: TGCAGTGCTAGAGGAAAATACAGGGGCTACTACGAGCAGTACTTC. Translated: CSARGKYRGYYEQYF.

In this sample, this clonotype turned up many times. V and J are TRBV6-5 and TRBJ1-5, with 8 bases identical to TRBD1. The V and J ends lost 6 bases and 3 bases, in that order; junction bases with no gene match: 4. Per the germline V gene, CDR1 is MNHEY and CDR2 is SVGAGI. The CDR3 contains 14 residues. CDR3 loop: CASRATGVNQPQHF. For the CDR3, the DNA is TGTGCCAGCAGGGCGACAGGGGTCAATCAGCCCCAGCATTTT.

The rearrangement uses TRBV2 and TRBJ2-2; a possible D gene is TRBD2 (6 bases). The CDR3 is 14 residues long. The V and J ends lost 6 bases and 4 bases respectively, with 12 bases between them. Germline V CDR1 and CDR2: SNHLY, FYNNEI. CDR3 sequence (DNA): TGTGCCAGCAGCGGGAGATCGAGCACCGGGGAGCTGTTTTTT. The encoded protein is CASSGRSSTGELFF.

The rearrangement joins TRBV5-1 to TRBJ1-1; no definite D call. Germline lookup yields CDR1 SGHRS and CDR2 YFSETQ. The CDR3 is made up of 10 amino acids. V dropped 6 bases and J dropped 1 base, with 1 base sitting between them. The DNA of the CDR3 is TGCGCCAGCAAGAACACTGAAGCTTTCTTT. It translates to CASKNTEAFF.

The chain joins TRBV5-1 to TRBJ1-1; D is unclear. The CDR3 consists of 13 residues. Germline V lookup: CDR1 SGHRS, CDR2 YFSETQ. Trimming stripped 0 bases from V and 7 bases from J, with 10 bases between. In nucleotides, the CDR3 is TGCGCCAGCAGCTTGGCCCCGGGGAATGAAGCTTTCTTT. It yields the protein CASSLAPGNEAFF. The full variable domain, rest sourced from reference TRBV5-1 and TRBJ1-1, is KAGVTQTPRYLIKTRGQQVTLSCSPISGHRSVSWYQQTPGQGLQFLFEYFSETQRNKGNFPGRFSGRQFSNSRSEMNVSTLELGDSALYLCASSLAPGNEAFFGQGTRLTVV.

The chain links TRBV9 to TRBJ2-5, with 10 bases lining up with TRBD2. CDR1 SGDLS and CDR2 YYNGEE come from the germline V gene. The CDR3 sequence is 14 residues long. The J segment lost 1 base and the V segment lost 4 bases, leaving 1 base of the junction unmatched. This CDR3 reads CASSTSGTQETQYF. The CDR3 DNA sequence: TGTGCCAGCAGCACTAGCGGGACCCAAGAGACCCAGTACTTC.

The chain couples TRBV10-3 to TRBJ2-1, with TRBD1 identical over 9 bases. Germline V CDR1 and CDR2: ENHRY, SYGVKD. V was pared by 10 bases and J by 3 bases, with 10 bases of the junction left unmatched. There are 15 residues in the CDR3. CDR3 region: CATKQDRGSYNEQFF. Written as DNA, the CDR3 is TGTGCCACCAAGCAGGACAGGGGAAGCTACAATGAGCAGTTCTTC.

The chain is built from TRBV5-1 and TRBJ2-1, with D uncertain. The V end was cut by 4 bases, the J end by 2 bases, with 13 bases between. The CDR3 has 15 residues. Germline V gives CDR1 SGHRS, CDR2 YFSETQ. This CDR3 reads CASSPVDFPYNEQFF. CDR3 sequence (DNA): TGCGCCAGCAGCCCGGTTGATTTTCCCTACAATGAGCAGTTCTTC.

The gene calls are TRBV2 and TRBJ2-1; TRBD2 aligns across 10 bases. Germline loops: CDR1 SNHLY, CDR2 FYNNEI. This CDR3 is built from 14 residues. Losses at the gene ends were 8 bases for V and 8 bases for J; bases not matched to a gene: 9. In DNA, the CDR3 is TGTGCCAGCGAGGCTAGCGGGAGTTTCTATGAGCAGTTCTTC. Amino acid sequence: CASEASGSFYEQFF.

The chain has TRBV28 and TRBJ2-3, with 7 nucleotides matching TRBD2. Germline V gives CDR1 MDHEN, CDR2 SYDVKM. Trimming cost V 5 bases and J 3 bases; bases outside gene matches: 17. This CDR3 region has 18 residues. CDR3 nucleotides: TGTGCCAGCAGTCTTCTCCCCTCCGGGCCCGGGGGGACAGATACGCAGTATTTT. Translation gives CASSLLPSGPGGTDTQYF.

To note about this clonotype: Mismatch with germline at one junction end may stem from a read error. The chain employs TRBV10-3 and TRBJ1-2, with TRBD1 as a possible D gene (5 bases). Looked up from germline, CDR1 is ENHRY and CDR2 is SYGVKD. CDR3 length: 12 residues. Here the CDR3 DNA reads TGTGCCACCAGTTCAGGGATGAATGGCTACACCTTC. As protein: CATSSGMNGYTF.